This T cell receptor beta chain was retrieved from a study of blood T cell repertoires in COVID-19. There are 16 residues in the CDR3. Germline V CDR1 and CDR2: SNHLY, FYNNEI. After removal of 6 bases from V and 5 bases from J, the junction contained 7 bases not matched to a gene. Some clones are missing from TCRdb's copy, which holds only in-frame ones; the method was immunoSEQ multiplex PCR. The table lists some 380,000 clones, roughly 90% of them singletons, with 6.5% in the top ten. The chain carries TRBV2 and TRBJ2-5; 15 bases line up with TRBD2. Sequencing used peripheral blood. The clonotype comes from a man aged 18 to 30 with active or convalescent COVID-19. The CDR3 is CASRRGLAGGPETQYF. In nucleotides, the CDR3 is TGTGCCAGCAGGAGAGGACTAGCGGGGGGGCCGGAGACCCAGTACTTC.